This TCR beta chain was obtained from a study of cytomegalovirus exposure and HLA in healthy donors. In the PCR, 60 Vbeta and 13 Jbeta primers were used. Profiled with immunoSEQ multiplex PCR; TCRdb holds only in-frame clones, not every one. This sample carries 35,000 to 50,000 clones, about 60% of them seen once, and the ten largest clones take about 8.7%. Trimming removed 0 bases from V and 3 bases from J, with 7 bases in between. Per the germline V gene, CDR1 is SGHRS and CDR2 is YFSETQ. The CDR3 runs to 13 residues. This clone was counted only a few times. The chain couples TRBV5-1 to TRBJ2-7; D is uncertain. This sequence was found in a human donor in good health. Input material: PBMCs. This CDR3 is CASSLVGGYEQYF. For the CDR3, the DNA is TGCGCCAGCAGCTTGGTAGGCGGCTACGAGCAGTACTTC.